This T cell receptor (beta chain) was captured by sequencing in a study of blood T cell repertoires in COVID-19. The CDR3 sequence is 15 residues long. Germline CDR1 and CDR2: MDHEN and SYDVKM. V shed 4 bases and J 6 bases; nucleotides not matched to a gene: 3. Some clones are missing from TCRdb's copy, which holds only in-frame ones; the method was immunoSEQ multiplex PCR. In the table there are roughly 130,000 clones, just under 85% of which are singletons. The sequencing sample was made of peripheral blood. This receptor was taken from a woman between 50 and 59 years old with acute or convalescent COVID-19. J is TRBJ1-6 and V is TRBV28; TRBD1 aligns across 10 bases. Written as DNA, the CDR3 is TGTGCCAGCAGTTCCCGGGACAGGGGTAATTCACCCCTCCACTTT. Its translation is CASSSRDRGNSPLHF. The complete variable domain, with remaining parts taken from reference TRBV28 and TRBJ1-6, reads DVKVTQSSRYLVKRTGEKVFLECVQDMDHENMFWYRQDPGLGLRLIYFSYDVKMKEKGDIPEGYSVSREKKERFSLILESASTNQTSMYLCASSSRDRGNSPLHFGNGTRLTVT.